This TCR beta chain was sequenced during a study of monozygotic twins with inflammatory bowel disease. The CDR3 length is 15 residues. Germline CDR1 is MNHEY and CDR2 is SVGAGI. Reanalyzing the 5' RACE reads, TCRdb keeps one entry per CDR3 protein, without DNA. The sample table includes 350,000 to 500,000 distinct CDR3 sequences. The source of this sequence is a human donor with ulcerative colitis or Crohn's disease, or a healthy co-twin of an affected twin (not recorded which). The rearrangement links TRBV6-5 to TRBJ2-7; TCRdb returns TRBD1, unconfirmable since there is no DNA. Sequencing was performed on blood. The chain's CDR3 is CASSYRDRGYHEQYF.